This paragraph reports one T cell receptor (beta chain). This receptor's antigen is unknown. The record has no base qualities; no much larger clone is one base away. Genomic DNA was extracted from sorted cells for sequencing of the TCRbeta CDR3 region. The immunoSEQ Assay was used for sequencing of TCRbeta CDR3 regions. The clones in this table, taken by TCRdb from immuneACCESS, are in-frame only. Not every clone is retained; where verified, under half of the shortfall comes from an unresolved V gene, and the cause of the rest is unknown. Counted in this sample were some 40,000 clones; 92% of them appeared once. The ten largest clones take up around 20% of the sample. These data are taken from a study of OX40 agonist ivuxolimab in advanced cancers. About the full investigation: Ivuxolimab was an agonistic, fully human IgG2 monoclonal antibody directed against OX40 (CD134), a costimulatory receptor. Intravenous ivuxolimab was administered to patients every 2 weeks at six dose levels: 0.01, 0.1, 0.3, 1.5, 3 and 10 mg/kg. Of the approximately 50 dose-escalation patients, hepatocellular carcinoma was present in about 20, melanoma in some 15, renal cell carcinoma in 9 and head and neck cancer in 9. In the dose-escalation cohort, 75% to 85% of patients were male, and the mean age was 60 years with a range of roughly 20 to 85. Prior anti-PD-1, anti-PD-L1 or anti-CTLA-4 therapy was permitted, and about two fifths of dose-escalation patients had received checkpoint inhibitors. Partial responses were achieved by three dose-escalation patients, of whom one had hepatocellular carcinoma and two had cutaneous melanoma. The point of sequencing TCRbeta in the periphery was to test whether ivuxolimab changed TCR sequence diversity and drove clonal T-cell expansion. The monotherapy dose-escalation portion (N of about 57 patients) of the phase I ivuxolimab trial is reported in the paper.

There are 14 amino acids in the CDR3, from cysteine to phenylalanine inclusive. Only the CDR3 DNA stays, 42 bases, in frame from base 1. The germline ends are 3 bases apart after V is trimmed by 3 bases and J by 0 bases. The germline V gene (reference sequence) sets CDR1 to PRHDT and CDR2 to FYEKMQ. The research as a whole found: In the 0.1-3.0 mg/kg groups, partial responders were among the patients with the lowest normalized peripheral clonal expansion, particularly in CD8+ T cells. Clonal expansion of both CD4+ and CD8+ blood T cells was observed from baseline to week 6 at doses 0.1 to 3.0 mg/kg. On average, CD8+ T cells showed more expanded clones than CD4+ T cells after ivuxolimab. Low levels of normalized T-cell clonal expansion were also seen in some patients who did not respond. Which antigens the clonally expanded peripheral T cells were specific for was not determined.

The trial excluded patients who had a history of autoimmune disease or were on systemic immunosuppression. Peripheral blood for TCR sequencing was drawn from every dose cohort at baseline, at cycle 4 day 1 and at cycle 7 day 1. Samples were obtained from an open-label, multicenter, first-in-human phase I dose-escalation trial of ivuxolimab. Adults with locally advanced or metastatic melanoma, renal cell, hepatocellular, or head and neck squamous cell carcinoma were enrolled in the trial. Before TCR sequencing, CD4+ and CD8+ T cells were separately sorted from peripheral blood. The chain links TRBV13 with TRBJ2-6; the D gene cannot be resolved reliably. This clonotype originated in an adult with an advanced solid tumor such as melanoma, head and neck, liver or kidney cancer. Source: CD4+ or CD8+ T cells sorted from blood, taken in a trial of the OX40 agonist ivuxolimab. CDR3 loop: CASSLRSGANVLTF. At the DNA level, the sequence is TGTGCCAGCAGCTTGCGCTCTGGGGCCAACGTCCTGACTTTC. The CDR3, completed at both ends by the reference TRBV13 and TRBJ2-6 genes, gives the full variable domain AAGVIQSPRHLIKEKRETATLKCYPIPRHDTVYWYQQGPGQDPQFLISFYEKMQSDKGSIPDRFSAQQFSDYHSELNMSSLELGDSALYFCASSLRSGANVLTFGAGSRLTVL.